The clone carrying this T cell receptor (beta chain) came up once. Its antigen is not known. At the DNA level, this CDR3 is encoded by other sequences in the same sample as well. CDR1 is GTSNPN, CDR2 SVGIG, per germline (reference sequence). Trimming took 1 base from V and 0 from J, leaving 4 bases between them. This CDR3 is 13 amino acids long. These data are taken from a study of CD8+ T cells in alopecia areata. Findings of the study overall: The study found tofacitinib significantly decreased scalp clonality and expanded CD8+ clones among the top 100. Scalp sequencing captures resident alphabeta T cells of normal skin too.

The treatment is: oral pan-JAK inhibitor, 5-10 mg twice daily. The investigators collected lesional scalp punch biopsies and peripheral blood from alopecia areata patients. PBMCs provided sorted CD4+ and CD8+ T cells. Following RNA extraction, reverse transcription yielded cDNA that acted as the sequencing template. Using immunoSEQ multiplex PCR, the repertoire was profiled, and TCRdb retains in-frame clones only, with some absent. The sample records hundreds of thousands of clones, 60% being singletons. Source: CD4+ T cells sorted from blood, taken at roughly week 52, from a patient treated with tofacitinib. The chain employs TRBV30 and TRBJ1-5; D is undetermined. The origin of this receptor is a human donor with alopecia areata. The CDR3 protein is CAWSAGSNQPQHF. In nucleotides, the CDR3 is TGTGCCTGGAGTGCCGGTAGCAATCAGCCCCAGCATTTT.